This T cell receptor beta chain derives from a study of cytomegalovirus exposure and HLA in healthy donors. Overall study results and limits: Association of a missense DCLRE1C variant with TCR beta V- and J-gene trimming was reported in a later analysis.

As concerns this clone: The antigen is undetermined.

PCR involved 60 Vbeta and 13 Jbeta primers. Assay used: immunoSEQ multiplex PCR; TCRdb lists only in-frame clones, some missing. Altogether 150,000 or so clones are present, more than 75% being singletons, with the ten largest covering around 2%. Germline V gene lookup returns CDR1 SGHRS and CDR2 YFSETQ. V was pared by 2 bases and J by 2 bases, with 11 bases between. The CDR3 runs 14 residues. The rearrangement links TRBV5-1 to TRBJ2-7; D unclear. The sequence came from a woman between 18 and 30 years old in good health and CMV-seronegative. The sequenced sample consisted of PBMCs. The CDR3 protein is CASSLDGGTYEQYF. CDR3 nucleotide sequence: TGCGCCAGCAGCTTAGATGGCGGAACCTACGAGCAGTACTTC.